The 17 T cell receptor beta chains below come from one sample, sequenced in a study of T cells in localized non-small cell lung cancer. Using immunoSEQ multiplex PCR, the repertoire was profiled, and TCRdb retains in-frame clones only, with some absent. The sample gives some 39,000 clones, about 85% of which show up once; under 45% is in the top ten. The sequenced sample was PBMCs, obtained before any cancer treatment. The receptors stem from a woman aged 35-70 years with stage II squamous cell lung carcinoma.

This chain uses TRBV5-5 with TRBJ2-5, with a possible D match to TRBD2 (6 bases). V was clipped by 4 bases and J by 3 bases, with 16 bases between them. The germline gives CDR1 SGHKS, CDR2 YYEKEE (reference sequence). This CDR3 has 15 residues. The DNA for the CDR3 is TGTGCCAGCAGCGCCTGGGGTAGCGGAGAAGAGACCCAGTACTTC. This gives the protein CASSAWGSGEETQYF.

V usage is TRBV5-1 and J usage is TRBJ1-1; D call uncertain. Germline V gene sequence: CDR1 SGHRS, CDR2 YFSETQ. CDR3 length equals 14 residues. Deletions cut 1 base from V and 7 bases from J, with 14 bases between. The CDR3 is CASSLTLGGIEAFF. The DNA for the CDR3 is TGCGCCAGCAGCTTGACTCTTGGAGGGATTGAAGCTTTCTTT.

The chain uses TRBV11-2 and TRBJ2-7; either TRBD1 or TRBD2 may fit D (6 bases each). The CDR3 has 13 amino acids. The V end was cut by 5 bases, the J end by 2 bases, with 10 bases between. Germline CDR1 and CDR2: SGHAT and FQNNGV. CDR3: CASSAGGTYEQYV. The DNA for the CDR3 is TGTGCCAGCAGCGCCGGGGGCACCTACGAGCAGTACGTC.

The table lists this clone with a count of one. This chain connects TRBV7-2 to TRBJ2-3; TRBD2 matches 7 bases. From germline, CDR1 is SGHTA and CDR2 FQGNSA. The ends lost 4 bases at V and 4 bases at J; junction bases unmatched: 5. The CDR3 length is 14 residues. The CDR3 spells CASSSGLVPDTQYF. The CDR3 region has the DNA TGTGCCAGCAGCTCTGGACTAGTTCCAGATACGCAGTATTTT.

This clone was picked up a small number of times. The V gene is TRBV9, the J gene TRBJ1-1; D is unclear. Germline-derived CDR1 and CDR2 are SGDLS and YYNGEE. The length of the CDR3 is 15 residues. Trimming took 0 bases from V and 1 from J, leaving 10 bases between them. The CDR3 here is CASSVGAIGNTEAFF. The CDR3 DNA sequence: TGTGCCAGCAGCGTAGGGGCGATAGGGAACACTGAAGCTTTCTTT.

This clone was observed once. The chain recombines TRBV28 with TRBJ1-1; D is possibly TRBD1 (6 bases). Trimming shortened V by 3 bases and J by 6 bases, and 17 bases separated the two germline ends. The CDR3 is 15 amino acids. The germline V gene has CDR1 MDHEN and CDR2 SYDVKM. DNA of the CDR3: TGTGCCAGCAGTTTCGGGGGCGCGGGGTCTTCTGAAGCTTTCTTT. Residues: CASSFGGAGSSEAFF.

The gene calls are TRBV21-1 and TRBJ2-7; the listed D gene, TRBD1, was not tested against the DNA. TRBV21-1 is designated a pseudogene. The CDR3 has 17 residues. CDR3 nucleotide sequence: TGTGCCAGCACAATTCTGGACAGGGTTCCTCATTCCTACGAGCAGTACTTC. This sequence encodes CASTILDRVPHSYEQYF.

The rearrangement joins TRBV27 to TRBJ2-1, with 7 bases lining up with TRBD1. The CDR3 contains 13 residues. Germline values: CDR1 MNHEY, CDR2 SMNVEV (reference sequence). Trimming at V came to 3 bases and at J to 6 bases, leaving 2 bases not matched to a gene. In nucleotides, the CDR3 is TGTGCCAGCAGTTTCGACAGGGTCAATGAGCAGTTCTTC. Encoded protein: CASSFDRVNEQFF.

V usage is TRBV6-5 and J usage is TRBJ2-1; TRBD2 matches at 8 bases. Trimming cost V 0 bases and J 7 bases; bases outside gene matches: 5. The CDR3 sequence is 15 residues long. Germline V gene lookup returns CDR1 MNHEY and CDR2 SVGAGI. For the CDR3, the DNA is TGTGCCAGCAGTTACTCGACGGGAGGGACTAATGAGCAGTTCTTC. It yields the protein CASSYSTGGTNEQFF.

This sequence joins TRBV2 and TRBJ2-2; D is uncertain. The V gene's germline CDR1 is SNHLY and CDR2 FYNNEI. Trimming removed 6 bases at V and 3 bases at J, with 8 bases between. The CDR3 is 13 amino acids. This CDR3 is CASSEEYTGELFF. Here the CDR3 DNA reads TGTGCCAGCAGCGAGGAGTACACCGGGGAGCTGTTTTTT.

The V call is TRBV7-9, the J call TRBJ2-3; 9 nucleotides match TRBD2. V lost 4 bases, J lost 4 bases, and 9 bases stayed unmatched. The CDR3 loop spans 16 amino acids. CDR1 and CDR2 from the germline V gene are SEHNR and FQNEAQ (reference sequence). CDR3 DNA sequence: TGTGCCAGCAGCTCGGTCATAGCGGGAGAGCCAGATACGCAGTATTTT. This gives the protein CASSSVIAGEPDTQYF.

V usage is TRBV6-5 and J usage is TRBJ1-1; no firm D call. V lost 4 bases, J lost 3 bases, and 9 bases lay in between. Looked up from germline, CDR1 is MNHEY and CDR2 is SVGAGI. This CDR3 comprises 13 residues. CDR3 in amino acids: CASSLGWDTEAFF. The CDR3 DNA follows: TGTGCCAGCAGTTTGGGGTGGGACACTGAAGCTTTCTTT.

The genes are TRBV28 and TRBJ1-1, with D uncertain. V was cut by 5 bases and J by 0 bases, with 16 bases left in between. CDR1 MDHEN and CDR2 SYDVKM come from the germline V gene. The CDR3 covers 16 residues. In nucleotides, the CDR3 is TGTGCCAGCAGTCCAGCAGCGAGAGTCATGAACACTGAAGCTTTCTTT. Protein product: CASSPAARVMNTEAFF.

This clone rates as medium-sized (0.01 to 0.1%). This chain joins TRBV21-1 and TRBJ1-6. TRBV21-1 is a listed pseudogene. The CDR3 runs to 14 residues. The CDR3 here is CASAVCNRNSPLHF. The CDR3 DNA sequence: TGTGCCAGCGCGGTTTGCAACCGAAATTCACCCCTCCACTTT.

The genes are TRBV27 and TRBJ2-1; D is possibly TRBD1 (6 bases). The CDR3 length is 13 residues. The V and J ends lost 7 bases and 4 bases respectively, with 11 bases between them. The germline V gene encodes CDR1 MNHEY and CDR2 SMNVEV (reference sequence). Written as DNA, the CDR3 is TGTGCCAGCAAATTTACAGGGTACAATGAGCAGTTCTTC. Amino acid sequence: CASKFTGYNEQFF.

The rearrangement links TRBV4-2 to TRBJ2-1, with no clear D. CDR1 is LGHNA and CDR2 is YNFKEQ in the germline V gene. V shed 5 bases and J shed 8 bases, with 16 bases lying between them. The CDR3 is made up of 14 amino acids. CDR3 loop: CASSVLAVSDEQFF. The CDR3, as DNA: TGTGCCAGCAGCGTACTGGCCGTAAGCGATGAGCAGTTCTTC.

V usage is TRBV9 and J usage is TRBJ2-1; tentatively, D is TRBD2 (5 bases). The germline V gene has CDR1 SGDLS and CDR2 YYNGEE. V lost 3 bases and J 8 bases, leaving 15 bases between the germline ends. The CDR3 loop spans 14 amino acids. For the CDR3, the DNA is TGTGCCAGCAGCGGTGGATACGGGGTTGATGAGCAGTTCTTC. It yields the protein CASSGGYGVDEQFF. Together with reference TRBV9 and TRBJ2-1, the CDR3 gives the full variable domain: DSGVTQTPKHLITATGQRVTLRCSPRSGDLSVYWYQQSLDQGLQFLIQYYNGEERAKGNILERFSAQQFPDLHSELNLSSLELGDSALYFCASSGGYGVDEQFFGPGTRLTVL.